This T cell receptor (beta chain) was sequenced during a study of blood T cell repertoires in COVID-19. Across the study: Donors in the United States, Italy and Spain gave samples during acute or convalescent COVID-19. The cDNA or gDNA used as material had been derived from T cells, B-cell-depleted T cells, or PBMCs.

The assay was immunoSEQ multiplex PCR, and TCRdb's table has in-frame clones only and misses some. The sample has about 46,000 clones, over 80% seen once; the top ten hold roughly 13%. The ends were cut back, 11 bases at V and 1 base at J, with 14 bases in the middle. Germline V gene sequence: CDR1 SSHAT, CDR2 FNYEAQ (reference sequence). The CDR3 contains 13 residues. The V gene is TRBV7-7, the J gene TRBJ2-5, with D possibly matching TRBD2 (6 bases). This TCR was sampled from a human donor with active COVID-19. The donor label of this sample is uncertain. Material: peripheral blood. CDR3 sequence: CALSRGFQETQYF. CDR3 DNA: TGTGCCCTATCACGGGGGTTCCAAGAGACCCAGTACTTC.